The entry that follows covers one TCR beta chain sequence. The CDR3 length is 14 residues. The J segment lost 4 bases and the V segment lost 5 bases, leaving 5 bases of the junction unmatched. Germline V CDR1 and CDR2: SNHLY, FYNNEI. The sample belongs to a study of blood T cell repertoires in COVID-19. Looking at the study overall: The cDNA or gDNA used as material had been derived from T cells, B-cell-depleted T cells, or PBMCs.

Original data processing: Researchers report that nucleated cell counts were estimated from reference gene primer amplification. The data were produced by immunoSEQ multiplex PCR, yet TCRdb's version contains in-frame clones alone and is incomplete. Clone size and the V and J calls come from that table; the DNA yielded D and trimming. The sample lists roughly 300,000 clones; 88% were seen once. V and J are TRBV2 and TRBJ1-1, with TRBD1 matching over 9 bases. The clonotype was recovered from a man between 18 and 35 years old with active or convalescent COVID-19. Sample: peripheral blood. CDR3 amino acids: CASSLGQGSTEAFF. The CDR3 DNA reads TGTGCCAGCAGTTTGGGACAGGGTTCCACTGAAGCTTTCTTT.